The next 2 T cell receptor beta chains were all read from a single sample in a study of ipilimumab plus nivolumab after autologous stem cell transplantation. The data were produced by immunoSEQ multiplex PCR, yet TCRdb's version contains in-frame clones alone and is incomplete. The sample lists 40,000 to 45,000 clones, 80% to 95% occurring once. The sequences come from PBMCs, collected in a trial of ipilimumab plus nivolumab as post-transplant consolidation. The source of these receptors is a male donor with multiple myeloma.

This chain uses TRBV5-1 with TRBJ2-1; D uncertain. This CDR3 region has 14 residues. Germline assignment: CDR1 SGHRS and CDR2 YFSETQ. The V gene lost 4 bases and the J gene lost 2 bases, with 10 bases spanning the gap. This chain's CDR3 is CASSDRAAYNEQFF. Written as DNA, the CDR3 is TGCGCCAGCAGCGACCGGGCCGCCTACAATGAGCAGTTCTTC.

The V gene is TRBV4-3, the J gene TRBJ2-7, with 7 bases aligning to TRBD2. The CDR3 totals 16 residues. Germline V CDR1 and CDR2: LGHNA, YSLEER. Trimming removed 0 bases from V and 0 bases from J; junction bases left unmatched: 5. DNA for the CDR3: TGCGCCAGCAGCCAAGACCCTAGCGGTAGCTCCTACGAGCAGTACTTC. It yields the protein CASSQDPSGSSYEQYF.